This TCR beta chain was documented in a study of blood T cell repertoires in COVID-19. This clone was seen more than once but under ten times. Per germline, CDR1 SNHLY and CDR2 FYNNEI. The ends were cut back, 3 bases at V and 1 base at J, with 12 bases in the middle. This CDR3 is built from 15 residues. Methods used by the authors: Researchers report that nucleated cell counts were estimated from reference gene primer amplification. The repertoire was sequenced with immunoSEQ multiplex PCR; TCRdb's copy has only in-frame clones and lacks some. V, J and clone size were drawn from that table, and D and trimming were deduced from the DNA. The data show 90,000 to 150,000 clones, roughly three quarters seen once.

Sequenced: peripheral blood. The V gene is TRBV2, the J gene TRBJ1-2; D is uncertain. The source is a human donor in a cohort sampled during active COVID-19. This CDR3 is CASSDAEIRNYGYTF. CDR3 sequence (DNA): TGTGCCAGCAGTGATGCGGAGATCCGTAACTATGGCTACACCTTC. Filled out from reference TRBV2 and TRBJ1-2, the complete variable domain reads EPEVTQTPSHQVTQMGQEVILRCVPISNHLYFYWYRQILGQKVEFLVSFYNNEISEKSEIFDDQFSVERPDGSNFTLKIRSTKLEDSAMYFCASSDAEIRNYGYTFGSGTRLTVV.